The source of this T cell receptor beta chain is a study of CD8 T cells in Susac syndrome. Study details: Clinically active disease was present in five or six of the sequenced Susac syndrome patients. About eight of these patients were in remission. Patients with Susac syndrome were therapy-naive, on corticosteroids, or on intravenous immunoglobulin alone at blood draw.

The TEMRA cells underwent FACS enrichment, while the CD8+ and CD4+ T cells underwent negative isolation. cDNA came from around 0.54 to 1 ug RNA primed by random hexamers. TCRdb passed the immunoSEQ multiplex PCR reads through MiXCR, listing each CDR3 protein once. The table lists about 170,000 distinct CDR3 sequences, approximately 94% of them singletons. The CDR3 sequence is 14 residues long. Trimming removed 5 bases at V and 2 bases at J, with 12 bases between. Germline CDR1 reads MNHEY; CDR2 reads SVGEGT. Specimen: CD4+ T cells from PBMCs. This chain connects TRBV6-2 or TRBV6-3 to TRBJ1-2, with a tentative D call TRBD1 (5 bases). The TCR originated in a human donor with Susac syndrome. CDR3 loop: CASSQPGRNYGYTF. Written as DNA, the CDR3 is TGTGCCAGCAGTCAACCGGGACGGAACTATGGCTACACCTTC.